The 12 T cell receptor beta chains given below trace back to one sample, sequenced in a study of blood T cell repertoires in COVID-19. Generated by immunoSEQ multiplex PCR, the TCRdb table keeps only in-frame clones and is missing some. The top ten clones hold almost 30% of a sample with 95,000 to 150,000 clones, 75% to 90% of them seen once. The material sequenced was peripheral blood. The receptors shown here come from a woman in her 70s with acute or convalescent COVID-19.

The chain recombines TRBV19 with TRBJ1-5; the D gene is possibly TRBD1 (6 bases). Germline V lookup: CDR1 LNHDA, CDR2 SQIVND (reference sequence). The CDR3 totals 13 residues. Between the trimmed V and J ends, which lost 7 bases and 8 bases, there was a span of 15 bases. CDR3 residues: CASNSGGWEPQHF. The CDR3 DNA sequence: TGTGCCAGTAATTCGGGGGGCTGGGAGCCCCAGCATTTT.

CDR3 nucleotide sequence: TGTGCCAGCTCAACGCGCCCGGACAGGGACACTGAAGCTTTCTTT. It specifies CASSTRPDRDTEAFF. The chain carries TRBV18 and TRBJ1-1; 8 nucleotides line up with TRBD1. V gave up 5 bases and J gave up 3 bases; unmatched junction bases: 8. The CDR3 is 15 amino acids. Germline CDR1 KGHSH, CDR2 LQKENI.

The DNA of the CDR3 is TGTGCCAGTAGAAATGTAGACACCATATATTTT. Residues: CASRNVDTIYF. This rearrangement joins TRBV19 to TRBJ1-3, with unresolved D. CDR3 length: 11 residues. Germline V gives CDR1 LNHDA, CDR2 SQIVND (reference sequence). V lost 6 bases to trimming and J lost 8 bases, with 8 bases between them.

The rearrangement links TRBV11-2 to TRBJ1-1, with D tentatively TRBD1 (5 bases). The V end was cut by 3 bases, the J end by 1 base, with 9 bases between. In germline, CDR1 is SGHAT, CDR2 FQNNGV. This CDR3 contains 14 residues. CDR3 sequence: CASSFQGGNTEAFF. The CDR3, as DNA: TGTGCCAGCAGCTTCCAGGGTGGGAACACTGAAGCTTTCTTT.

The chain joins TRBV7-3 to TRBJ2-1; D is uncertain. This CDR3 contains 13 residues. Germline CDR1 is SGHTA and CDR2 is FQGTGA. Trimming cost V 2 bases and J 5 bases, with 7 bases left between them. Here the CDR3 reads CASSLGLNNEQFF. As DNA, the CDR3 is TGTGCCAGCAGCTTAGGCCTTAACAATGAGCAGTTCTTC.

This clone has a handful of counts. The sample carries other DNA sequences with the same CDR3. The V and J genes are TRBV6-5 and TRBJ2-7; D is possibly TRBD2 (6 bases). The V end was cut by 2 bases, the J end by 1 base, with 6 bases between. The CDR3 consists of 13 residues. The germline gives CDR1 MNHEY, CDR2 SVGAGI. The CDR3 DNA reads TGTGCCAGCAGTTACGGGGGGTCCTACGAGCAGTACTTC. Residues: CASSYGGSYEQYF.

V usage is TRBV27 and J usage is TRBJ2-3; 12 nucleotides agree with TRBD2. The CDR3 loop spans 14 amino acids. The germline V gene has CDR1 MNHEY and CDR2 SMNVEV (reference sequence). With 2 bases clipped from V and 7 bases from J, the junction kept 1 base outside the gene matches. The DNA for the CDR3 is TGTGCCAGCAGTTTAGGACTAGCGGGGAATACGCAGTATTTT. It encodes CASSLGLAGNTQYF.

The chain joins TRBV7-9 to TRBJ2-2; 14 bases agree with TRBD2. The germline gives CDR1 SEHNR, CDR2 FQNEAQ (reference sequence). This CDR3 has 17 amino acids. With V trimmed by 5 bases and J by 2 bases, 4 bases remained unmatched. This chain's CDR3 is CASSATSGGGNTGELFF. CDR3 sequence (DNA): TGTGCCAGCAGCGCGACTAGCGGGGGGGGAAACACCGGGGAGCTGTTTTTT.

As to this clone: Relative to the germline gene, one junction end is altered; a read error may explain this. The CDR3 loop is CANSQGLAINEQFF. The CDR3 coding sequence is TGTGCCAACAGCCAAGGACTAGCGATCAATGAGCAGTTCTTC. This sequence joins TRBV3-1 (or the pseudogene TRBV3-2) and TRBJ2-1; 9 positions match TRBD2. CDR3 size: 14 residues. The germline gives CDR1 LGHDT, CDR2 YNNKEL (reference sequence).

The chain recombines TRBV6-5 with TRBJ1-2; maybe TRBD1 (6 bases). Germline CDR1 and CDR2: MNHEY and SVGAGI. This CDR3 spans 13 amino acids. V was trimmed by 5 bases and J by 8 bases, leaving 15 bases between them. CDR3 residues: CASSSTGLGGYTF. The CDR3 bases are TGTGCCAGCAGTAGTACAGGGTTGGGGGGCTACACCTTC.

The chain recombines TRBV18 with TRBJ2-5; D is possibly TRBD2 (5 bases). The CDR3 length is 14 residues. V dropped 0 bases and J dropped 3 bases, with 8 bases sitting between them. Germline CDR1 KGHSH, CDR2 LQKENI. The CDR3 DNA sequence: TGTGCCAGCTCACCACCGCTAGCAGAAGAGACCCAGTACTTC. This gives the protein CASSPPLAEETQYF.

This chain uses TRBV3-1 (or the pseudogene TRBV3-2) with TRBJ1-6, with 8 bases fitting TRBD1. Per the germline V gene, CDR1 is LGHDT and CDR2 is YNNKEL (reference sequence). The CDR3 extends over 16 amino acids. V was pared by 3 bases and J by 7 bases, with 8 bases of the junction left unmatched. CDR3 protein: CASSHLDRGGNSPLHF. CDR3 sequence (DNA): TGTGCCAGCAGCCACCTAGACAGGGGTGGGAATTCACCCCTCCACTTT.